The TCR beta chain under discussion was sequenced for a study of cytomegalovirus exposure and HLA in healthy donors. This table comes from immunoSEQ multiplex PCR, and its TCRdb copy is limited to in-frame clones, with some not included. Among about 130,000 clones, roughly 90% were seen once, and the ten largest hold about 1.4%. The V end was cut by 3 bases, the J end by 1 base, with 13 bases between. CDR1 is WSHSY, CDR2 SAAADI, per germline. CDR3 length equals 15 residues. The J gene is TRBJ2-7, the V gene TRBV10-2; perhaps TRBD1 as D (6 bases). Sequenced input: PBMCs. This clonotype originated in a man between 25 and 39 years old in good health and CMV-seronegative. DNA of the CDR3: TGCGCCAGCAGTGATCCGGGACAAGGATCCTACGAGCAGTACTTC. Amino acids: CASSDPGQGSYEQYF.